This T cell receptor (beta chain) was profiled in a study of CXCR3-negative and CXCR3-positive naive CD8 T cells. General observations from the study: TRB CDR3 hydrophobicity was greater in CXCR3-positive naive cells than in CXCR3-negative naive cells. Unlike memory cells, which differed, naive CXCR3-negative and CXCR3-positive cells had similar TRBV-TRBJ usage. Comparably high diversity was seen in both naive subsets, and much lower diversity in memory CD8+ cells.

Researchers prepared the TRB cDNA libraries using 5' RACE with UMI labels. TCRdb reprocessed the 5' RACE reads and keeps a single row for each CDR3 protein, giving no DNA. The sample totals tens of thousands of distinct CDR3 sequences. Germline CDR1 is DFQATT and CDR2 is SNEGSKA (reference sequence). This CDR3 has 13 amino acids. Worth noting for this clonotype: Its antigen is unidentified.

The CD45RO-CCR7+CD27+CD95- phenotype denoted naive CD8+ T cells. This TCR derives from a human donor in good health. Some clones in this sample may be carry-over from other donors' samples. Material for sequencing was naive CXCR3+ CD8+ T cells from blood. Subset in this sample: CD45RO-CCR7+CD27+CD95- naive CD8+ T cells expressing CXCR3 (TNR3+). The V gene is TRBV20-1, the J gene TRBJ2-3; with no DNA, the TCRdb D assignment of TRBD1 cannot be verified. CDR3 protein: CSANLALTDTQYF.